Presented here are 21 T cell receptor beta chains from one specimen sequenced in a study of blood T cell repertoires in COVID-19. Libraries were prepared by immunoSEQ multiplex PCR; TCRdb keeps only in-frame clonotypes and omits some of them. In the table there are roughly 200,000 clones, around 85% of which are singletons. Sequenced: peripheral blood. The source of these receptors is a man aged 50 to 59 who had recovered from COVID-19.

The rearrangement uses TRBV5-1 and TRBJ2-2; 7 nucleotides agree with TRBD1. With 4 bases clipped from V and 6 bases from J, the junction kept 0 bases outside the gene matches. Per germline, CDR1 SGHRS and CDR2 YFSETQ. The CDR3 has 12 amino acids. The chain's CDR3 is CASSQGAGELFF. DNA for the CDR3: TGCGCCAGCAGCCAGGGGGCCGGGGAGCTGTTTTTT.

This clone showed up just once. This chain connects TRBV14 to TRBJ2-7, with D hard to call. Germline V gene lookup returns CDR1 SGHDN and CDR2 FVKESK. The CDR3 runs 15 residues. V was clipped by 0 bases and J by 2 bases, with 11 bases between them. The DNA for the CDR3 is TGTGCCAGCAGCCAAGATGAGGCTCTCCCCTACGAGCAGTACTTC. Its translation is CASSQDEALPYEQYF.

The chain couples TRBV5-1 to TRBJ2-7, with unresolved D. The CDR3 runs 16 residues. The V end lost 4 bases, the J end lost 2 bases, and 19 bases lay between the germline ends. Germline V gene lookup returns CDR1 SGHRS and CDR2 YFSETQ. For the CDR3, the DNA is TGCGCCAGCAGCCCGCTTGGTGCGATAGACACCTACGAGCAGTACTTC. Protein sequence: CASSPLGAIDTYEQYF.

V is TRBV2 and J is TRBJ2-1; the D gene is possibly TRBD2 (6 bases). V was trimmed by 6 bases and J by 10 bases, leaving 19 bases between them. The CDR3 sequence is 14 residues long. Germline assignment: CDR1 SNHLY and CDR2 FYNNEI. The CDR3 region is CASSLGTYNDEQFF. The CDR3 region has the DNA TGTGCCAGCAGCCTAGGGACTTACAATGACGAGCAGTTCTTC.

The rearrangement joins TRBV30 to TRBJ2-1, with 12 bases identical to TRBD2. The CDR3 length is 15 residues. Germline V CDR1 and CDR2: GTSNPN, SVGIG (reference sequence). Losses at the gene ends were 1 base for V and 4 bases for J; bases not matched to a gene: 2. In DNA form, the CDR3 reads TGTGCCTGGAGTGCTGGACTAGCGGGATACAATGAGCAGTTCTTC. It codes for CAWSAGLAGYNEQFF.

The chain links TRBV29-1 to TRBJ2-5; D might be TRBD2 (5 bases). The CDR3 contains 16 residues. The V gene lost 7 bases and the J gene lost 4 bases, with 25 bases spanning the gap. Germline CDR1 is SQVTM and CDR2 is ANQGSEA. CDR3 bases: TGCAGCGCCCGCAGAAACTCTTACGGGGTCGGAGAGACCCAGTACTTC. Its protein product is CSARRNSYGVGETQYF.

This clone has a handful of counts. V is TRBV27 and J is TRBJ1-2, with a tentative D call TRBD1 (6 bases). Germline V gene sequence: CDR1 MNHEY, CDR2 SMNVEV (reference sequence). The CDR3 runs 13 residues. The V and J ends lost 6 bases and 5 bases respectively, with 13 bases between them. The CDR3 sequence is CASSRGRPYGYTF. CDR3 DNA sequence: TGTGCCAGCAGCAGGGGCAGGCCTTATGGCTACACCTTC.

V usage is TRBV11-2 and J usage is TRBJ1-1; D is undetermined. This CDR3 comprises 13 residues. Deletions cut 5 bases from V and 2 bases from J, with 9 bases between. Germline V gene data show CDR1 as SGHAT and CDR2 as FQNNGV. The CDR3 coding sequence is TGTGCCAGCAGCCTATACAGAAACACTGAAGCTTTCTTT. This sequence encodes CASSLYRNTEAFF.

By proportion, this clone is medium-sized. The chain is built from TRBV2 and TRBJ2-1; 10 positions agree with TRBD1. V shed 7 bases and J 5 bases; nucleotides not matched to a gene: 8. Germline CDR1 SNHLY, CDR2 FYNNEI. This CDR3 is 15 amino acids long. CDR3 coding DNA: TGTGCCAGCAACCCCGGGACAGGGGTGGACAATGAGCAGTTCTTC. Its protein is CASNPGTGVDNEQFF.

The J gene is TRBJ1-2, the V gene TRBV7-9; D is perhaps TRBD1 (5 bases). The CDR3 runs to 15 residues. Per the germline V gene, CDR1 is SEHNR and CDR2 is FQNEAQ (reference sequence). The V and J ends lost 5 bases and 3 bases respectively, with 16 bases between them. For the CDR3, the DNA is TGTGCCAGCAGCCCTTTAGCCTTCAGGGACTATGGCTACACCTTC. Its translation is CASSPLAFRDYGYTF.

This chain joins TRBV5-1 and TRBJ2-7, with 8 bases matching TRBD2. After removal of 4 bases from V and 5 bases from J, the junction contained 11 bases not matched to a gene. The germline gives CDR1 SGHRS, CDR2 YFSETQ. The CDR3 contains 15 residues. The CDR3 region has the DNA TGCGCCAGCAGCCCCCCAAGCGGGAGTCCCCACGAGCAGTACTTC. Translation: CASSPPSGSPHEQYF.

The rearrangement links TRBV4-2 to TRBJ2-2, with 10 bases fitting TRBD2. J was trimmed by 5 bases and V by 1 base; bases with no gene match: 4. From germline, CDR1 is LGHNA and CDR2 YNFKEQ. The CDR3 sequence is 16 residues long. The CDR3 loop reads CASSQGSGRETGELFF. CDR3 sequence (DNA): TGTGCCAGCAGCCAAGGAAGCGGGAGGGAAACCGGGGAGCTGTTTTTT.

The chain combines TRBV28 with TRBJ1-6; D is undetermined. Germline assignment: CDR1 MDHEN and CDR2 SYDVKM. The CDR3 consists of 19 residues. Trimming pared 1 base from V and 0 bases from J, leaving 16 bases between. CDR3: CASSLYVSGGSSYNSPLHF. CDR3 nucleotides: TGTGCCAGCAGTTTATACGTTAGTGGAGGGAGCTCCTATAATTCACCCCTCCACTTT.

V is TRBV3-1 (or the pseudogene TRBV3-2) and J is TRBJ1-3; 8 bases map to TRBD1. This CDR3 is 16 amino acids long. Germline V lookup: CDR1 LGHDT, CDR2 YNNKEL (reference sequence). Germline trimming cut 5 bases from V and 5 bases from J; bases unmatched to any gene: 11. CDR3 nucleotides: TGTGCCAGCAGCTCGCGCACCGGGACAGGAAGAAACACCATATATTTT. This codes for CASSSRTGTGRNTIYF.

This chain connects TRBV7-3 to TRBJ2-5; TRBD2 matches 9 bases. Germline assignment: CDR1 SGHTA and CDR2 FQGTGA. The CDR3 consists of 15 residues. V gave up 3 bases and J gave up 5 bases; unmatched junction bases: 7. The CDR3 protein is CASSFTPSGTETQYF. The CDR3 DNA is TGTGCCAGCAGCTTCACCCCTAGCGGGACGGAGACCCAGTACTTC.

The chain couples TRBV28 to TRBJ2-3; 7 positions agree with TRBD2. The junction had 4 bases not matched to a gene; V was cut back by 4 bases and J by 0 bases. The germline V gene has CDR1 MDHEN and CDR2 SYDVKM. The length of the CDR3 is 15 residues. CDR3 sequence reads: CASSSNSGSTDTQYF. CDR3 nucleotide sequence: TGTGCCAGCAGTTCGAATAGCGGGAGCACAGATACGCAGTATTTT.

This clone was observed a single time. The rearrangement joins TRBV18 to TRBJ1-6; D perhaps matches TRBD1 (6 bases). In germline, CDR1 is KGHSH, CDR2 LQKENI. V was cut by 5 bases and J by 10 bases, with 18 bases left in between. The CDR3 consists of 15 residues. CDR3 residues: CASSKTGTQDSPLHF. The CDR3 coding sequence is TGTGCCAGCTCAAAAACCGGGACACAGGACTCACCCCTCCACTTT.

The genes are TRBV10-3 and TRBJ2-5; the D gene is possibly TRBD2 (6 bases). CDR1 is ENHRY, CDR2 SYGVKD, per germline. The CDR3 is made up of 14 amino acids. The V gene lost 10 bases and the J gene lost 1 base, with 16 bases spanning the gap. The CDR3 loop reads CATTGGASQETQYF. CDR3 in DNA: TGTGCCACCACCGGGGGAGCGAGCCAAGAGACCCAGTACTTC.

The genes are TRBV6-2 or TRBV6-3 and TRBJ1-6; TRBD1 is a possible D gene (6 bases). The CDR3 is 15 residues long. V lost 5 bases to trimming and J lost 11 bases, with 19 bases between them. Germline V gene data show CDR1 as MNHEY and CDR2 as SVGEGT. The CDR3 loop is CASSHNSGQIPPLHF. In DNA form, the CDR3 reads TGTGCCAGCAGTCACAACTCCGGACAGATCCCACCCCTCCACTTT.

J is TRBJ2-1 and V is TRBV5-8, with 11 bases identical to TRBD2. The ends lost 2 bases at V and 6 bases at J; junction bases unmatched: 10. Germline V gives CDR1 SGHTS, CDR2 YDEGEE. The CDR3 spans 17 residues. The CDR3 DNA reads TGTGCCAGCAGCTTAACCAAGACTAGCGGGATCGTCAATGAGCAGTTCTTC. Protein product: CASSLTKTSGIVNEQFF.

The rearrangement joins TRBV7-2 to TRBJ2-3; TRBD2 matches at 8 bases. This CDR3 comprises 17 residues. V lost 1 base and J lost 4; bases outside the gene matches: 10. The germline gives CDR1 SGHTA, CDR2 FQGNSA. The CDR3 DNA sequence: TGTGCCAGCAGCTTAGTACCTGTGACTAGCGTAGCAGATACGCAGTATTTT. Amino acid sequence: CASSLVPVTSVADTQYF. Supplemented by reference TRBV7-2 and TRBJ2-3, the full variable domain reads GAGVSQSPSNKVTEKGKDVELRCDPISGHTALYWYRQSLGQGLEFLIYFQGNSAPDKSGLPSDRFSAERTGGSVSTLTIQRTQQEDSAVYLCASSLVPVTSVADTQYFGPGTRLTVL.